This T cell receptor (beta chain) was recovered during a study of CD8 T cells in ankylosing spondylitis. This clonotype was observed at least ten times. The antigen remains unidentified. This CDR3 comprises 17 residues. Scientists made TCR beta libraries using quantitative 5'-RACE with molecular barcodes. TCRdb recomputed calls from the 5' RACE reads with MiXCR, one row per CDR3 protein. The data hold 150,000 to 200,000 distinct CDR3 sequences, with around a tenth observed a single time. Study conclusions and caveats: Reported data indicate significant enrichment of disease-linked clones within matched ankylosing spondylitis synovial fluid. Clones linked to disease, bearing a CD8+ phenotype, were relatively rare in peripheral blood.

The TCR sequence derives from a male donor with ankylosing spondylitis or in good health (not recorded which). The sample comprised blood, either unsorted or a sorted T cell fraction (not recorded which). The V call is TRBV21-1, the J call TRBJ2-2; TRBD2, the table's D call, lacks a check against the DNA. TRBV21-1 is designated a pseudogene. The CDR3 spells CASSKVPGGPGTGELFF. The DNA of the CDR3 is TGTGCCAGCAGCAAAGTCCCCGGCGGGCCTGGCACCGGGGAGCTGTTTTTT.